The 5 T cell receptor beta chains reported below all come from one sample, sequenced in a study of T cell repertoires in cytomegalovirus infection. TCRdb used MiXCR to reprocess the reads, holding one entry per CDR3 protein. This sample has roughly 630,000 distinct CDR3 sequences, with 20% to 25% found just once. Sequenced: CD8+ T cells from PBMCs. The source of these receptors is a human donor in good health (CMV status not recorded). Some clones in this sample may be carry-over from other donors' samples.

This chain connects TRBV7-9 to TRBJ2-1, with D hard to call. The germline CDR1 and CDR2 sequences are SEHNR and FQNEAQ (reference sequence). Trimming took 5 bases from V and 5 from J, leaving 13 bases between them. The CDR3 covers 14 residues. CDR3 nucleotides: TGTGCCAGCAGCGAAACATACACAAACAATGAGCAGTTCTTC. The encoded protein is CASSETYTNNEQFF.

J is TRBJ2-4 and V is TRBV20-1; 7 bases map to TRBD1. Trimming at V came to 2 bases and at J to 5 bases, leaving 6 bases not matched to a gene. The CDR3 covers 14 residues. In germline, CDR1 is DFQATT, CDR2 SNEGSKA (reference sequence). The CDR3 reads CSARNRGSQNIQYF. The CDR3 DNA reads TGCAGTGCTAGAAACAGGGGAAGTCAAAACATTCAGTACTTC.

Comments on this clonotype: A single base separates this from a much larger clone, so it may be a read error. This rearrangement joins TRBV6-2 or TRBV6-3 to TRBJ2-7; no firm D call. This CDR3 has 12 amino acids. Germline V gene data show CDR1 as MNHEY and CDR2 as SVGEGT. Trimming removed 2 bases at V and 2 bases at J, with 4 bases between. CDR3 amino acids: CASSYATYEQYF. DNA for the CDR3: TGTGCCAGCAGTTACGCAACCTACGAGCAGTACTTC.

This clonotype has only a few counts. The chain joins TRBV27 to TRBJ2-5; D gene uncertain. The CDR3 contains 12 residues. Trimming removed 6 bases from V and 1 base from J, with 6 bases in between. The germline V gene has CDR1 MNHEY and CDR2 SMNVEV (reference sequence). This CDR3 reads CASSSTQETQYF. DNA for the CDR3: TGTGCCAGCAGCTCAACCCAAGAGACCCAGTACTTC.

The table lists this clonotype with a count of one. V gene TRBV13 combines with J gene TRBJ1-2; a weak D match, TRBD1 (5 bases). The V end lost 5 bases, the J end lost 6 bases, and 10 bases lay between the germline ends. The CDR3 totals 12 residues. Germline V gene data show CDR1 as PRHDT and CDR2 as FYEKMQ (reference sequence). CDR3 coding DNA: TGTGCCAGCAGCAGGGGAAGAGATGGCTACACCTTC. It specifies CASSRGRDGYTF. Full variable domain (outside the CDR3, taken from reference TRBV13 and TRBJ1-2): AAGVIQSPRHLIKEKRETATLKCYPIPRHDTVYWYQQGPGQDPQFLISFYEKMQSDKGSIPDRFSAQQFSDYHSELNMSSLELGDSALYFCASSRGRDGYTFGSGTRLTVV.